Sequencing of this T cell receptor (beta chain) was carried out in a study of chemoradiotherapy in HPV16-positive cancers. Study-wide context: Functional T-cell assays on a couple of HPV16-positive patients' cells defined candidate HPV-specific clones and common TCR motifs.

Samples were taken several times over chemoradiotherapy. The assay was immunoSEQ multiplex PCR, and TCRdb's table has in-frame clones only and misses some. Of roughly 39,000 clones listed, 76% are singletons. Notes on this clone: Its antigen is unknown.

In germline, CDR1 is SEHNR, CDR2 FQNEAQ (reference sequence). The CDR3 has 15 residues. V dropped 5 bases and J dropped 0 bases, with 14 bases sitting between them. Study findings and constraints: For HPV16-positive patients, expanding HPV-responsive T cells associated with longer recurrence-free survival.

Specimen: blood, collected from a patient who underwent chemoradiotherapy. This chain links TRBV7-9 with TRBJ2-7; TRBD1 is a possible D gene (6 bases). The clonotype was recovered from a human donor with HPV-associated anogenital cancer. CDR3 in DNA: TGTGCCAGCAGCGAACCCGACAGGTCCTCCTACGAGCAGTACTTC. Translation gives CASSEPDRSSYEQYF.